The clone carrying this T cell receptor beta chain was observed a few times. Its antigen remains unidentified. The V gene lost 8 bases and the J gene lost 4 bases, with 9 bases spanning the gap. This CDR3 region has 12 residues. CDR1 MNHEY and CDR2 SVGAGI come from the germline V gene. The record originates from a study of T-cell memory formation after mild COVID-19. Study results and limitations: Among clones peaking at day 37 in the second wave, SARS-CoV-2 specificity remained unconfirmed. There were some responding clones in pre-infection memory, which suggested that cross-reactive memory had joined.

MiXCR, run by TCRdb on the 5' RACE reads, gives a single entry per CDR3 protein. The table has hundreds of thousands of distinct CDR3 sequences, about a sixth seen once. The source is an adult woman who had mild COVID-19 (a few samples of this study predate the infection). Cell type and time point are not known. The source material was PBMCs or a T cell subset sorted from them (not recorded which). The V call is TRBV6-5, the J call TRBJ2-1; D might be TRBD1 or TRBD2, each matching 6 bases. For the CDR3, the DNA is TGTGCCAGCCGGGGGCAGTACAATGAGCAGTTCTTC. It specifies CASRGQYNEQFF.